This record concerns one T cell receptor (beta chain) sequence. The entry originates in a study of blood T cells in healthy people across ages. Then a second PCR, running roughly 7 to 11 cycles, was carried out with a sample-barcoded 5' primer and a J-beta primer mix. In TCRdb, the 5' RACE reads were re-called with MiXCR into one record per CDR3 protein. The data hold approximately 1.5 million distinct CDR3 sequences, with approximately 39% observed a single time. The germline CDR1 and CDR2 sequences are KGHSH and LQKENI. V was trimmed by 1 base and J by 2 bases, leaving 10 bases between them. The CDR3 contains 15 residues.

The chain has TRBV18 and TRBJ2-3; D might be TRBD2 (5 bases). This clonotype was obtained from a woman younger than 35 in good health. The sample was blood. The CDR3 DNA reads as TGTGCCAGCTCACCACGTAACGGGAACACAGATACGCAGTATTTT. Translated: CASSPRNGNTDTQYF.